This is a list of T cell receptor beta chains from one sample in a study of OX40 agonist ivuxolimab in advanced cancers. Repertoires were generated with immunoSEQ multiplex PCR, while TCRdb's copy carries only in-frame clones and drops some. Of approximately 27,000 clones listed, 70% to 80% are singletons. The sample consisted of CD4+ or CD8+ T cells sorted from blood, taken in a trial of the OX40 agonist ivuxolimab. These receptors came from an adult with an advanced solid tumor such as melanoma, head and neck, liver or kidney cancer. Both conserved end residues are part of each CDR3. A D gene is named only where the DNA matches it firmly. The size field is filled for only some rows; it gives once, few, many or a size class.

>TRBV19|.|TRBJ1-1|.
CASSILGLGDTEAFF
TGTGCCAGTAGTATTCTGGGCCTAGGGGACACTGAAGCTTTCTTT
>TRBV29-1|.|TRBJ2-7|few
CSVEDLGGLEQYF
TGCAGCGTTGAAGATCTTGGGGGGCTCGAGCAGTACTTC
>TRBV29-1|.|TRBJ1-1|.
CSVGQANTEAFF
TGCAGCGTTGGCCAGGCGAACACTGAAGCTTTCTTT
>TRBV6-1|.|TRBJ1-5|.
CASSPIDGNQPQHF
TGTGCCAGCAGTCCTATTGACGGGAATCAGCCCCAGCATTTT
>TRBV28|TRBD1|TRBJ1-1|few
CASRGTGRGEAFF
TGTGCCAGCAGGGGGACAGGGCGAGGTGAAGCTTTCTTT
>TRBV29-1|TRBD1|TRBJ1-1|.
CSVPSTGHWYTEAFF
TGCAGCGTTCCCTCGACAGGGCATTGGTACACTGAAGCTTTCTTT
>TRBV11-2|.|TRBJ2-7|.
CASQGLADYEQYF
TGTGCCAGCCAGGGGCTAGCGGACTACGAGCAGTACTTC
>TRBV4-1|.|TRBJ1-5|once
CASSRTPRKGSDQPQHF
TGCGCCAGCAGCCGAACTCCACGCAAGGGGTCCGATCAGCCCCAGCATTTT
>TRBV5-6|TRBD1|TRBJ1-1|.
CASSRDRQNTEAFF
TGTGCCAGCAGTCGGGACAGACAGAACACTGAAGCTTTCTTT
>TRBV27|.|TRBJ1-5|few
CASSYPGQPQHF
TGTGCCAGCAGTTACCCAGGTCAGCCCCAGCATTTT
>TRBV30|.|TRBJ1-2|.
CAWSSIGGYGYTF
TGTGCCTGGAGTAGTATCGGGGGCTATGGCTACACCTTC
>TRBV5-1|TRBD1|TRBJ2-6|.
CASSLDEARDSRGANVLTF
TGCGCCAGCAGCTTGGATGAGGCGAGGGACAGCCGGGGGGCCAACGTCCTGACTTTC
>TRBV5-4|.|TRBJ1-6|.
CASSLTGTNSPLHF
TGTGCCAGCAGCTTGACAGGAACCAATTCACCCCTCCACTTT
>TRBV27|TRBD1|TRBJ2-7|.
CASSFRQGAYEQYF
TGTGCCAGCAGTTTTCGCCAGGGGGCTTACGAGCAGTACTTC
>TRBV7-2|.|TRBJ1-4|once
CASSLATGLVNEKLFF
TGTGCCAGCAGCTTAGCTACGGGGCTGGTTAATGAAAAACTGTTTTTT
>TRBV5-8|TRBD1|TRBJ1-1|.
CASSFYRGQNTEAFF
TGTGCCAGCAGCTTCTACAGGGGCCAGAACACTGAAGCTTTCTTT
>TRBV30|.|TRBJ2-2|.
CARGHTGELFF
TGTGCACGGGGACACACCGGGGAGCTGTTTTTT
>TRBV10-3|TRBD1|TRBJ1-2|.
CAISEWTGGDYGYTF
TGTGCCATCAGTGAGTGGACAGGCGGTGACTATGGCTACACCTTC
>TRBV4-1|.|TRBJ1-6|.
CASSQMSWQPLHF
TGCGCCAGCAGCCAAATGAGTTGGCAACCCCTCCACTTT
>TRBV10-2|.|TRBJ1-1|.
CASSVMGNTEAFF
TGCGCCAGCAGTGTGATGGGGAACACTGAAGCTTTCTTT
>TRBV5-1|.|TRBJ1-2|.
CASSLAIKDWTF
TGCGCCAGCAGCTTGGCTATTAAGGATTGGACCTTC
>TRBV28|TRBD1|TRBJ1-2|.
CASSKQGAFYYGYTF
TGTGCCAGCAGCAAACAGGGGGCCTTTTACTATGGCTACACCTTC
>TRBV19|TRBD1|TRBJ1-2|.
CASSARDRTAGYTF
TGTGCCAGTAGTGCCCGGGACAGAACCGCTGGCTACACCTTC
>TRBV29-1|.|TRBJ2-2|few
CSVEIFGSSTGELFF
TGCAGCGTTGAGATTTTTGGAAGCTCCACCGGGGAGCTGTTTTTT
>TRBV19|TRBD2|TRBJ2-3|.
CASSVGLARTTDTQYF
TGTGCCAGTAGTGTCGGACTAGCGCGGACAACAGATACGCAGTATTTT
>TRBV6-6|TRBD1|TRBJ1-3|.
CASSRQGVGNTIYF
TGTGCCAGCAGCCGACAGGGAGTTGGGAACACCATATATTTT
>TRBV7-9|.|TRBJ1-1|.
CASSLSGGTGRWAEAFF
TGTGCCAGCAGCTTAAGCGGGGGAACGGGCAGGTGGGCTGAAGCTTTCTTT
>TRBV4-1|.|TRBJ2-7|.
CASSQIRGSGEQYF
TGCGCCAGCAGCCAAATTAGGGGATCAGGCGAGCAGTACTTC